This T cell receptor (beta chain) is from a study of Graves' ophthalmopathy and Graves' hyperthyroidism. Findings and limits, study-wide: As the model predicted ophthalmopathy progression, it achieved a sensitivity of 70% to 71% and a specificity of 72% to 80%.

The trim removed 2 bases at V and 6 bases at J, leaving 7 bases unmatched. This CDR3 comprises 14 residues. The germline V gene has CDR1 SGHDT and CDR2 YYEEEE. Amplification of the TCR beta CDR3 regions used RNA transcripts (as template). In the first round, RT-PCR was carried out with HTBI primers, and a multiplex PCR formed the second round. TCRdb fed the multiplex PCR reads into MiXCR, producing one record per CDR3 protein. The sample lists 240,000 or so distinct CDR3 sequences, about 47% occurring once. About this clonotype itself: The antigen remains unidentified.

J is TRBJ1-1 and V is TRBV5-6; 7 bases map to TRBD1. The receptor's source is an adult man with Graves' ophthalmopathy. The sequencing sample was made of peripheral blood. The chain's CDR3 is CASSLTGDKAEAFF. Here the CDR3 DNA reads TGTGCCAGCAGCTTAACAGGGGATAAAGCTGAAGCTTTCTTT.